The rows below give T cell receptor beta chains drawn from one sample of a study of beta chain features in type 1 diabetes. Data came from immunoSEQ multiplex PCR; TCRdb stores just in-frame clones and leaves some out. The repertoire includes around 340,000 clones, roughly a tenth of them detected once, and 1% sits in the top ten. Sequencing input: central memory CD4+ T cells from blood. These receptors were obtained from a man aged 25-45 years with type 1 diabetes. The CDR3 runs from the conserved cysteine through the conserved F or W. The D gene is left open where the match is weak. Only part of the rows carry a size: once, few, many, or a class if the clone is expanded.

clone size	J gene	D gene	V gene	CDR3 DNA	CDR3 protein
.	TRBJ1-5	TRBD1	TRBV2	TGTGCCAGCAGTGACAACCCGATAGGACAGGTGGGTTGGAGCAATCAGCCCCAGCATTTT	CASSDNPIGQVGWSNQPQHF
.	TRBJ1-2	.	TRBV21-1	TGTGCCAGCAGCAAAGGGTCGGCTATGGGTAATTTAGGTGGCTACACCTTC	CASSKGSAMGNLGGYTF
many	TRBJ1-5	.	TRBV7-2	TGTGCCAGCAGCTTAGAGGCCTATCAGCCCCAGCATTTT	CASSLEAYQPQHF
few	TRBJ2-4	.	TRBV28	TGTGCCAGCCAGGGGGGGCTAGCCAAAAACATTCAGTACTTC	CASQGGLAKNIQYF
many	TRBJ2-2	.	TRBV6-6	TGTGCCAGCAGTTTAAACACCGGGGAGCTGTTTTTT	CASSLNTGELFF
.	TRBJ1-1	TRBD1	TRBV7-2	TGTGCCAGCAGCTCGACAGGGGTTAACACTGAAGCTTTCTTT	CASSSTGVNTEAFF
few	TRBJ1-1	.	TRBV30	TGTGCCTGGGGGGATAGCACTGAAGCTTTCTTT	CAWGDSTEAFF
few	TRBJ1-4	.	TRBV2	TGTGCCAGCACTCAGGACGGGGATGAAAAACTGTTTTTT	CASTQDGDEKLFF
.	TRBJ1-1	.	TRBV7-9	TGTGCCAGCAGCTTAGGGGGTCTGGAAGCTTTCTTT	CASSLGGLEAFF
.	TRBJ1-6	.	TRBV4-3	TGCGCCAGCAGCGCACGGTGGGCAGGGGCGGGGAATTCACCCCTCCACTTT	CASSARWAGAGNSPLHF
.	TRBJ1-2	.	TRBV29-1	TGCAGCGTTGATCGGGGAGGATATGGCTACACCTTC	CSVDRGGYGYTF
few	TRBJ2-5	.	TRBV11-2	TGTGCCGCGGGGGGTCTTGAAGGGACAGGGAGGCAAGAGACCCAGTACTTC	CAAGGLEGTGRQETQYF
.	TRBJ2-1	.	TRBV7-2	TGTGCCAGCAGCTTAGTTGGGGCAGTCGGGATTGAGCAGTTCTTC	CASSLVGAVGIEQFF
few	TRBJ1-5	TRBD1	TRBV7-9	TGTGCCAGCAGCTTAGGGACAGGGGTCAATCAGCCCCAGCATTTT	CASSLGTGVNQPQHF
few	TRBJ1-1	.	TRBV7-2	TGTGCCAGCAGCTTAGCGGGACAGAACACTGAAGCTTTCTTT	CASSLAGQNTEAFF
.	TRBJ1-2	.	TRBV28	TGTGCCAGCAGTTCAGGGGCTAACTATGGCTACACCTTC	CASSSGANYGYTF
.	TRBJ1-5	.	TRBV2	TGTGCCAGCAGGGGGGTCGCCTTTAATCAGCCCCAGCATTTT	CASRGVAFNQPQHF
.	TRBJ2-7	.	TRBV14	TGTGCCAGCACGACGACAGCTACCTACGAGCAGTACTTC	CASTTTATYEQYF
.	TRBJ2-1	.	TRBV4-3	TGCGCCAGCAGCCCTGAAGGAGGGGGTAGCGGCTCCTACAATGAGCAGTTCTTC	CASSPEGGGSGSYNEQFF
.	TRBJ2-2	.	TRBV7-9	TGTGCCAGCAGCTTAGGCAGCTACACCGGGGAGCTGTTTTTT	CASSLGSYTGELFF
few	TRBJ2-5	.	TRBV2	TGTGCCAGCAGTTGGGACTTCCAAGAGACCCAGTACTTC	CASSWDFQETQYF
.	TRBJ2-1	TRBD1	TRBV7-2	TGTGCCAGCAGCCGGGACAGGGGAATCAATGAGCAGTTCTTC	CASSRDRGINEQFF
.	TRBJ2-5	TRBD2	TRBV7-2	TGTGCCAGCAGCTTAGCGACTAGCGGCCAAGAGACCCAGTACTTC	CASSLATSGQETQYF
many	TRBJ2-3	.	TRBV6-6	TGTGCCAGCAGGCCTAGCGCGGTTTGGACAGATACGCAGTATTTT	CASRPSAVWTDTQYF
.	TRBJ2-2	.	TRBV18	TGTGCCAGCTCACCATCCAGGGGAGACACCGGGGAGCTGTTTTTT	CASSPSRGDTGELFF
.	TRBJ2-7	TRBD1	TRBV2	TGTGCCAGCACGGGGACAGGGGGATACGAGCAGTACTTC	CASTGTGGYEQYF
.	TRBJ2-7	.	TRBV6-1	TGTGCCAGCAGTGAACGAACCTACGAGCAGTACTTC	CASSERTYEQYF
few	TRBJ2-4	TRBD1	TRBV18	TGTGCCAGCTCATCCGGACAGGGCCCCGGTCGGAGTGGCATTCAGTACTTC	CASSSGQGPGRSGIQYF
.	TRBJ1-6	.	TRBV2	TGTGCCAGCAGACCGGACGGCTATAATTCACCCCTCCACTTT	CASRPDGYNSPLHF
few	TRBJ2-5	TRBD2	TRBV9	TGTGCCAGCAGCGGCGGGGGGAACCAAGAGACCCAGTACTTC	CASSGGGNQETQYF
few	TRBJ2-1	.	TRBV2	TGTGCCAGCCGGAGGATTACGTACAATGAGCAGTTCTTC	CASRRITYNEQFF
.	TRBJ1-6	TRBD1	TRBV7-2	TGTGCCAGCAGCACGATTACGGGACAGAGTCGGTCCCTCCACTTT	CASSTITGQSRSLHF
.	TRBJ2-4	.	TRBV20-1	TGCAGTGCTAGACCCAAGGGCATTCAGTACTTC	CSARPKGIQYF
many	TRBJ1-6	.	TRBV7-2	TGTGCCAGCAGCTTAGCGCGGGATTCACCCCTCCACTTT	CASSLARDSPLHF
few	TRBJ2-3	.	TRBV4-3	TGCGCCAGCAGCCAAGATCGCGGGGATCCGGATACGCAGTATTTT	CASSQDRGDPDTQYF
.	TRBJ1-2	.	TRBV7-9	TGTGCCAGCAGCCAAGCCGCTGAGATGCAAGGGGGCTACACCTTC	CASSQAAEMQGGYTF
.	TRBJ1-2	TRBD1	TRBV9	TGTGCCAGCAGCGCCACGACAGGGGTTACTAACTATGGCTACACCTTC	CASSATTGVTNYGYTF
few	TRBJ2-6	.	TRBV7-9	TGTGCCAGCAGCCGCCGTTCAGGGGCCAACTCTGGGGCCAACGTCCTGACTTTC	CASSRRSGANSGANVLTF
.	TRBJ2-7	.	TRBV4-3	TGCGCCAGCAGCCAAGGGGGACAAGGCTACGAGCAGTACTTC	CASSQGGQGYEQYF
few	TRBJ2-5	.	TRBV11-2	TGTGCCAGCAGCTTCTCAGGGGCTTTGGAGACCCAGTACTTC	CASSFSGALETQYF
.	TRBJ2-3	.	TRBV4-3	TGCGCCAGCAGCCAAGATACCGCGCGTACAGATACGCAGTATTTT	CASSQDTARTDTQYF
few	TRBJ1-5	.	TRBV7-8	TGTGCCAGAAAGGGGCCGGGGAATCAGCCCCAGCATTTT	CARKGPGNQPQHF
.	TRBJ1-2	.	TRBV7-8	TGTGCCAGCAGCCAGGGGCAGAGCTATGGCTACACCTTC	CASSQGQSYGYTF
many	TRBJ2-1	.	TRBV2	TGTGCCAGCAGTGATAGGCAGATTAAGAACAATGAGCAGTTCTTC	CASSDRQIKNNEQFF
few	TRBJ2-5	TRBD2	TRBV7-2	TGTGCCAGCAGCGTTGGGGCGGGGGGTCCAGCAGAGACCCAGTACTTC	CASSVGAGGPAETQYF